This T cell receptor beta chain was sequenced in a study of beta chain features in type 1 diabetes. There are a few counts of this clone. What it binds is unknown. Sequenced material consisted of expressed TCRB transcripts (all of the isolated RNA was reverse transcribed). This table comes from immunoSEQ multiplex PCR, and its TCRdb copy is limited to in-frame clones, with some not included. The sample includes roughly 290,000 clones, 8% of them seen just once. This CDR3 contains 14 residues. Per the germline V gene, CDR1 is SGHDT and CDR2 is YYEEEE. With V trimmed by 6 bases and J by 10 bases, 16 bases remained unmatched. General study points: More deletions and fewer insertions at VDJ junctions were seen in type 1 diabetes patients.

A sort by CD45RO/CCR7/CD25/CD127/CD95/CD27 yielded CD4+ naive, central memory, regulatory and stem cell-like memory cells. The purity of all sorted populations exceeded 98%. The rearrangement uses TRBV5-6 and TRBJ2-7; 7 bases agree with TRBD2. This TCR derives from a woman between 18 and 29 years old in good health. The sample taken for sequencing was central memory CD4+ T cells from blood. CDR3 sequence reads: CASNMWEGTINQYF. The CDR3, as DNA: TGTGCCAGCAACATGTGGGAGGGAACTATAAATCAGTACTTC.